The present T cell receptor beta chain was sequenced within a study of T cell responses to AZD1222 COVID-19 vaccine. Notes on the study in general: Two AZD1222 doses significantly raised spike-specific TCR breadth and depth over controls. No repertoire was sampled before or during the peak T cell response, only after it. Among vaccine-associated CD4 TCRs, coverage spanned spike, with dominance at 160-218 and 743-854.

Trimming cost V 3 bases and J 0 bases, with 9 bases left between them. Germline loops: CDR1 SNHLY, CDR2 FYNNEI. The CDR3 loop spans 15 amino acids. This clone was detected a few times. No antigen is known for it. Data came from immunoSEQ multiplex PCR; TCRdb stores just in-frame clones and leaves some out. The sample consists of 150,000 to 200,000 clones, just over 90% of them appearing once. The sequencing used peripheral blood, collected on day 0 of AZD1222 vaccination. The source is an adult in good health. This chain uses TRBV2 with TRBJ1-5, with a tentative D call TRBD1 (6 bases). The CDR3 region is CASSDGTLSNQPQHF. CDR3 bases: TGTGCCAGCAGTGACGGGACACTTAGCAATCAGCCCCAGCATTTT.